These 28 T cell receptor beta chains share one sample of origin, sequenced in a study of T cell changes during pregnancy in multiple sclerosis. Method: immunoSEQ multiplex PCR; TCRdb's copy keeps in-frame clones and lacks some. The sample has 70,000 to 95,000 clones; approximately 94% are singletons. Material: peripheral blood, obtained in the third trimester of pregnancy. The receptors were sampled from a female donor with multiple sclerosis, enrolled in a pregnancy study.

The DNA for the CDR3 is TGTGCCACCAGCAATATAGCGGGTCAGAGCGGCGGCACAGATACGCAGTATTTT. Translated: CATSNIAGQSGGTDTQYF. The chain employs TRBV15 and TRBJ2-3; 7 bases map to TRBD2. CDR1 LNHNV and CDR2 YYDKDF come from the germline V gene (reference sequence). This CDR3 contains 18 residues. Losses at the gene ends were 4 bases for V and 1 base for J; bases not matched to a gene: 14. Full variable domain (missing parts from reference TRBV15 and TRBJ2-3): DAMVIQNPRYQVTQFGKPVTLSCSQTLNHNVMYWYQQKSSQAPKLLFHYYDKDFNNEADTPDNFQSRRPNTSFCFLDIRSPGLGDTAMYLCATSNIAGQSGGTDTQYFGPGTRLTVL.

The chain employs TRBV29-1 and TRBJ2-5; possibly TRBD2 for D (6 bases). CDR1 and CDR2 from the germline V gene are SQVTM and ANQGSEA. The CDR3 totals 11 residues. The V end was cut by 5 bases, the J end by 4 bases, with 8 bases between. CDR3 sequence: CSVLLAETQYF. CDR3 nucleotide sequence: TGCAGCGTTCTACTAGCAGAGACCCAGTACTTC.

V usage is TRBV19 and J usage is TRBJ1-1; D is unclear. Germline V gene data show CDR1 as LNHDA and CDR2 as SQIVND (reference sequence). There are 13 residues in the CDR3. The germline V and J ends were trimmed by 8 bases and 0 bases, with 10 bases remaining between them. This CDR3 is CASSPSLNTEAFF. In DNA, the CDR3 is TGTGCCAGTTCCCCCAGTCTGAACACTGAAGCTTTCTTT.

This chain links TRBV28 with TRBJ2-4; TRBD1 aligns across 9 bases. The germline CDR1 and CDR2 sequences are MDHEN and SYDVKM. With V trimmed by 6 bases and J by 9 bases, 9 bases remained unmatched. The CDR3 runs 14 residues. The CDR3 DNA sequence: TGTGCCAGCAGGAGGGGACAGGGTTGGGGCATTCAGTACTTC. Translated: CASRRGQGWGIQYF.

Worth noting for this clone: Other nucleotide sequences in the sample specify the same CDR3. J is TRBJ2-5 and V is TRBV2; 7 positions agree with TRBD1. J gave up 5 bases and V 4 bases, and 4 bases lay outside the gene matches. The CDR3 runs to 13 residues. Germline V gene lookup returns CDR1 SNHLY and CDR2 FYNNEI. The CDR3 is CASSAGRGETQYF. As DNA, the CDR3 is TGTGCCAGCAGTGCGGGCAGGGGGGAGACCCAGTACTTC.

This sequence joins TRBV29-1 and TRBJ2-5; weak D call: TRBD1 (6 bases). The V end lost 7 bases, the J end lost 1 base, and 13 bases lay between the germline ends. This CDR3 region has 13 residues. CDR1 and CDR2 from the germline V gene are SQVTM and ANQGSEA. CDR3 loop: CSALGTLQETQYF. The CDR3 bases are TGCAGCGCCCTCGGGACACTCCAAGAGACCCAGTACTTC.

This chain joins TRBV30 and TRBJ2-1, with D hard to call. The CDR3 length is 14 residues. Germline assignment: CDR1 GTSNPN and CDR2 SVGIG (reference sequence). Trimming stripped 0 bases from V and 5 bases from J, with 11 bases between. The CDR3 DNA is TGTGCCTGGAGTGTTGAAGCGCGCCACAATGAGCAGTTCTTC. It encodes CAWSVEARHNEQFF.

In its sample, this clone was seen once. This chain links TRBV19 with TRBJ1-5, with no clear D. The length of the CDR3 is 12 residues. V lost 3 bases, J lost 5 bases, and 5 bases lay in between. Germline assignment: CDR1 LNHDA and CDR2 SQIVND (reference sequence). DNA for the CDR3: TGTGCCAGTAGTATCCTCCATCAGCCCCAGCATTTT. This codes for CASSILHQPQHF.

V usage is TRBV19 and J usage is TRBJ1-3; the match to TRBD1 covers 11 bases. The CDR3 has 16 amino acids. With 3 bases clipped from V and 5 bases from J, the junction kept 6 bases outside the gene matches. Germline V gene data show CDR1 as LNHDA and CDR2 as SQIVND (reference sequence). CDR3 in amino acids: CASSILGQGARNTIYF. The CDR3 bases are TGTGCCAGTAGTATTCTCGGACAGGGGGCAAGAAACACCATATATTTT.

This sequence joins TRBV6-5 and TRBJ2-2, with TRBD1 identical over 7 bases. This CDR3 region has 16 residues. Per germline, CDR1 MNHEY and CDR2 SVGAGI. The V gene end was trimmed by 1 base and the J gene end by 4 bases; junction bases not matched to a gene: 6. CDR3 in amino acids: CASSYLWTGSTGELFF. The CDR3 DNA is TGTGCCAGCAGTTACTTATGGACAGGTTCCACCGGGGAGCTGTTTTTT.

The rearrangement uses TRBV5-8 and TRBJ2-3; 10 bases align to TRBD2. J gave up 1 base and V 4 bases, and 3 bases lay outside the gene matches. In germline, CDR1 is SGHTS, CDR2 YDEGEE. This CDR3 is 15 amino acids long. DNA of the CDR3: TGTGCCAGCAGCGCCGGACTAGCGGGCACAGATACGCAGTATTTT. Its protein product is CASSAGLAGTDTQYF.

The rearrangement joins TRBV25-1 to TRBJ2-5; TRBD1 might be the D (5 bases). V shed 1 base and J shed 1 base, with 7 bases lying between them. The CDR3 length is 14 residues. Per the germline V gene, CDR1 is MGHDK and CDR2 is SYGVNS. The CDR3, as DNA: TGTGCCAGCAGTGAATGGGGCCTCCAAGAGACCCAGTACTTC. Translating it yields CASSEWGLQETQYF.

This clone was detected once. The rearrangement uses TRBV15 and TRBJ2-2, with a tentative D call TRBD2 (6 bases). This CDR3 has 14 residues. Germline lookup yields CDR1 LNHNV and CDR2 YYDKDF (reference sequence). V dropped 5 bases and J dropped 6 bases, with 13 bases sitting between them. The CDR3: CATSDAGSSGELFF. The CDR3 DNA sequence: TGTGCCACCAGCGACGCGGGGAGCTCCGGGGAGCTGTTTTTT.

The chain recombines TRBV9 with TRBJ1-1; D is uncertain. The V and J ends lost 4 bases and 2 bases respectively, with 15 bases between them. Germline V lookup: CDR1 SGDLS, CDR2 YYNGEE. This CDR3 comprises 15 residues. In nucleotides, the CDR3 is TGTGCCAGCAGCTCACAGACGGGGTATAACACTGAAGCTTTCTTT. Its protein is CASSSQTGYNTEAFF.

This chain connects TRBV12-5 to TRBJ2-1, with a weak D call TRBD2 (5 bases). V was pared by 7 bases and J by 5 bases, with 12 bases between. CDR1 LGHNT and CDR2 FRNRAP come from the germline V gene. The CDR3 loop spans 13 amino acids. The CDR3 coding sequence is TGTGCTAGTGCCTCGGACTGGGACAATGAGCAGTTCTTC. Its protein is CASASDWDNEQFF.

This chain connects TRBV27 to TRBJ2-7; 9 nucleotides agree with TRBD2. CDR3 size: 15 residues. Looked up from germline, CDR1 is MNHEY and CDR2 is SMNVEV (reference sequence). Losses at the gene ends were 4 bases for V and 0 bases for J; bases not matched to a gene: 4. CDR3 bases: TGTGCCAGCAGTTATAGCGGGAGCATCTCCTACGAGCAGTACTTC. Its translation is CASSYSGSISYEQYF.

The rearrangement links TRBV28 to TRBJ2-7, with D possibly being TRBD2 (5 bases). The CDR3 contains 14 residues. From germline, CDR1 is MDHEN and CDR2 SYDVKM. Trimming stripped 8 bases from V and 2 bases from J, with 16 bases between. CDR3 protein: CASSSGLSPYEQYF. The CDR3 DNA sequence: TGTGCCAGCTCTTCTGGACTTAGCCCCTACGAGCAGTACTTC.

DNA of the CDR3: TGTGCCAGCAGTGAAGATCAGGGGCCCGATGGCTACACCTTC. It is translated as CASSEDQGPDGYTF. The chain combines TRBV6-1 with TRBJ1-2, with D tentatively TRBD1 (6 bases). CDR1 is MNHNS and CDR2 is SASEGT in the germline V gene. The CDR3 length is 14 residues. V shed 1 base and J shed 6 bases, with 12 bases lying between them.

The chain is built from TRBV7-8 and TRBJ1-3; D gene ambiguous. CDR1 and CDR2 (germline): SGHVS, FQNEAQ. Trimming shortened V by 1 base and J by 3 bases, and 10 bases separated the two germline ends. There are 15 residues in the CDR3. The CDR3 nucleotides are TGTGCCAGCAGCTTAGGTCTAGCTCTTGGAAACACCATATATTTT. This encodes CASSLGLALGNTIYF.

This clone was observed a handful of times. The CDR3 DNA sequence: TGTGCCAGCAGCTTCCCAGATCCCCCCTACGAGCAGTACTTC. It specifies CASSFPDPPYEQYF. The chain links TRBV7-9 to TRBJ2-7; D unresolved. CDR1 is SEHNR, CDR2 FQNEAQ, per germline (reference sequence). The CDR3 is 14 residues long. The V end lost 3 bases, the J end lost 2 bases, and 11 bases lay between the germline ends. The whole variable domain, remainder taken from reference TRBV7-9 and TRBJ2-7, is DTGVSQNPRHKITKRGQNVTFRCDPISEHNRLYWYRQTLGQGPEFLTYFQNEAQLEKSRLLSDRFSAERPKGSFSTLEIQRTEQGDSAMYLCASSFPDPPYEQYFGPGTRLTVT.

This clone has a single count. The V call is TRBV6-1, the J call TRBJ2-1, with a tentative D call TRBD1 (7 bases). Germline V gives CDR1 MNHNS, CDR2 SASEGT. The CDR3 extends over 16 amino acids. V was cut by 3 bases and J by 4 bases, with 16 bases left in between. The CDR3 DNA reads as TGTGCCAGCAGTGATGTGGTGTCAGGGGGGTACAATGAGCAGTTCTTC. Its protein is CASSDVVSGGYNEQFF.

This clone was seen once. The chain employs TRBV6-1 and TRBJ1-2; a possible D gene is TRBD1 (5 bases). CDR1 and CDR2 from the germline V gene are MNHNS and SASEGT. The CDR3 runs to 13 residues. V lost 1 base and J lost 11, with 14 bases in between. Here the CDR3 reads CASSEGFGGGYTF. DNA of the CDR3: TGTGCCAGCAGTGAAGGTTTCGGGGGGGGATACACCTTC.

The DNA for the CDR3 is TGTGCCAGCAGCTTCGGGGGGGCGAACACTGAAGCTTTCTTT. Residues: CASSFGGANTEAFF. The chain joins TRBV7-8 to TRBJ1-1, with D possibly matching TRBD1 (6 bases). In germline, CDR1 is SGHVS, CDR2 FQNEAQ. V lost 3 bases, J lost 1 base, and 9 bases lay in between. This CDR3 is built from 14 residues.

CDR3: CASSQDRVGTDTQYF. For the CDR3, the DNA is TGTGCCAGCAGCCAGGACAGGGTCGGAACAGATACGCAGTATTTT. The genes are TRBV7-9 and TRBJ2-3, with TRBD1 matching 8 bases. CDR1 and CDR2 (germline): SEHNR, FQNEAQ (reference sequence). With 5 bases clipped from V and 3 bases from J, the junction kept 7 bases outside the gene matches. The length of the CDR3 is 15 residues.

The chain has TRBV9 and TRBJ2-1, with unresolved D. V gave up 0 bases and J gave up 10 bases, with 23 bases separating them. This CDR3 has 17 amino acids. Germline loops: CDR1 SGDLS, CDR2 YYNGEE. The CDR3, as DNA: TGTGCCAGCAGCGTAGCTACGGGTACGGTGCCGATCTCCGAGCAGTTCTTC. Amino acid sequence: CASSVATGTVPISEQFF.

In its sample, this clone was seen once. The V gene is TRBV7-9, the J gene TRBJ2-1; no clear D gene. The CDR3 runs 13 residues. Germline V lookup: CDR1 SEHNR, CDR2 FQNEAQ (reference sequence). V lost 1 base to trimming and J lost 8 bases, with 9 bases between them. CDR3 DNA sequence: TGTGCCAGCAGCTTAGTTCTCCTCGATGAGCAGTTCTTC. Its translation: CASSLVLLDEQFF.

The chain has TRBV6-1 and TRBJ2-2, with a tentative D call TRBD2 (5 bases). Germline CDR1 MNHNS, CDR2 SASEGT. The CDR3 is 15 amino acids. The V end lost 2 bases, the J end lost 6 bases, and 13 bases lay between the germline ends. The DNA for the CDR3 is TGTGCCAGCAGTGAACTTGGGCACGGGGCCGGGGAGCTGTTTTTT. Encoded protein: CASSELGHGAGELFF.

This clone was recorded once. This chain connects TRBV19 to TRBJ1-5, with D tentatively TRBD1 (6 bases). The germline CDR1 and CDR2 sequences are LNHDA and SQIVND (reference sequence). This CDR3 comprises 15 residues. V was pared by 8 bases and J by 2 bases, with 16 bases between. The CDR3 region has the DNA TGTGCCAGTCTTGTGGGGGGGGCCGGCAATCAGCCCCAGCATTTT. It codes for CASLVGGAGNQPQHF. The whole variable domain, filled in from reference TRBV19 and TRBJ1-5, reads DGGITQSPKYLFRKEGQNVTLSCEQNLNHDAMYWYRQDPGQGLRLIYYSQIVNDFQKGDIAEGYSVSREKKESFPLTVTSAQKNPTAFYLCASLVGGAGNQPQHFGDGTRLSIL.